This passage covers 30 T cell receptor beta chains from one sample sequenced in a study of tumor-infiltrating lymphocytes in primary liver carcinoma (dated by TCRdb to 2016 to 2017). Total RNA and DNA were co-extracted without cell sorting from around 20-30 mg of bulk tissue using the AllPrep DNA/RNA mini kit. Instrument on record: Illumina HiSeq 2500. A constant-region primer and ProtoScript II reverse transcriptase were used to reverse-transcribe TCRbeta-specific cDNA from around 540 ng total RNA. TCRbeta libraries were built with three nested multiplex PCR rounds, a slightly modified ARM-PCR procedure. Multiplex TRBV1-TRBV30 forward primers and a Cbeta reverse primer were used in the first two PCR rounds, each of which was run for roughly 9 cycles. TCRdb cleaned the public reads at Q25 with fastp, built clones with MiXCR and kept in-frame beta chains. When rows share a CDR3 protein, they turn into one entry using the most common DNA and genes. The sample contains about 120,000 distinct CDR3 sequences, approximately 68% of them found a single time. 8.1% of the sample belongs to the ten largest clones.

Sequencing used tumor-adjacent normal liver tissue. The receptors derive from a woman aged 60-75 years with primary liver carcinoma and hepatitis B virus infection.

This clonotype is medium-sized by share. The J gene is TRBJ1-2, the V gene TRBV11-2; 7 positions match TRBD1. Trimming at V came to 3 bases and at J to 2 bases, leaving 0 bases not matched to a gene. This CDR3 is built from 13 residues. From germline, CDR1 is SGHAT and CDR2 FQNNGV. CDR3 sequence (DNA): TGTGCCAGCAGCTTGGACAGGAACTATGGCTACACCTTC. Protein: CASSLDRNYGYTF.

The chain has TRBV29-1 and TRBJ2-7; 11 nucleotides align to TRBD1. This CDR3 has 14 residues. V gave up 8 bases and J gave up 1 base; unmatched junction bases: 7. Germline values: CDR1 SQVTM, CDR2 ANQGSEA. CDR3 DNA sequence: TGCAGCACGCCCGGGACAGGGGGTTCCTACGAGCAGTACTTC. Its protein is CSTPGTGGSYEQYF.

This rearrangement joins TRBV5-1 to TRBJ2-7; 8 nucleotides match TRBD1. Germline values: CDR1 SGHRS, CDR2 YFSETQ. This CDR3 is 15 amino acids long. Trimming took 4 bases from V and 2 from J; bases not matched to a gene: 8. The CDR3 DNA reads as TGCGCCAGCAGCGCCGACAGGGGAGGCCCCTACGAGCAGTACTTC. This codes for CASSADRGGPYEQYF.

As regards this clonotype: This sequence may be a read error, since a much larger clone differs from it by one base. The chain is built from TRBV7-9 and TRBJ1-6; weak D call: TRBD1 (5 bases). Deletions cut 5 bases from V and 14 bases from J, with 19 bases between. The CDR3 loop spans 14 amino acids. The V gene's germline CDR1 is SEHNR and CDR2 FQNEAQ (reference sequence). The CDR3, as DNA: TGTGCCAGCAGCCCGGGACCCGACGCCTCAACCCTCCACTTT. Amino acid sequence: CASSPGPDASTLHF.

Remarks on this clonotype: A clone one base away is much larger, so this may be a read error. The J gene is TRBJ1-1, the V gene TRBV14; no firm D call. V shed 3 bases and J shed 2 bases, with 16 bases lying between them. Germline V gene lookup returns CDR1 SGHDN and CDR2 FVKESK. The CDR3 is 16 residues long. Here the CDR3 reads CASSHSQANFNTEAFF. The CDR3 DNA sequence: TGTGCCAGCAGCCACTCCCAGGCGAACTTTAACACTGAAGCTTTCTTT.

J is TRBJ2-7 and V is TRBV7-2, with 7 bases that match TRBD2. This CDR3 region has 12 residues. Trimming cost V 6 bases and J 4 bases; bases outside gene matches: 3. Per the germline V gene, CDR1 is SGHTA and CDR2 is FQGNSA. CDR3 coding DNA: TGTGCCAGCAGTTCTAGCGGATACGAGCAGTACTTC. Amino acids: CASSSSGYEQYF.

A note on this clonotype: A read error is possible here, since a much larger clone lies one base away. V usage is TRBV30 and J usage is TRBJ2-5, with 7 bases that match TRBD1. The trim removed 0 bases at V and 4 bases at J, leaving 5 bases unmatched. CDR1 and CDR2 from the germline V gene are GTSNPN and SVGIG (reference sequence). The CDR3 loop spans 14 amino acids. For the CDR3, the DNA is TGTGCCTGGAGTGTACAGGGGCGCCTAGAGACCCAGTACTTC. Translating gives CAWSVQGRLETQYF.

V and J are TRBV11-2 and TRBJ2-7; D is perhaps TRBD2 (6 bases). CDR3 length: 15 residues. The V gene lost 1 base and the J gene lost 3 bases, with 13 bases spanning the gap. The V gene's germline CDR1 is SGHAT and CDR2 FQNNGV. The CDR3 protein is CASSLGRGVIYEQYF. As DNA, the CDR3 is TGTGCCAGCAGCTTAGGGAGGGGAGTGATCTACGAGCAGTACTTC.

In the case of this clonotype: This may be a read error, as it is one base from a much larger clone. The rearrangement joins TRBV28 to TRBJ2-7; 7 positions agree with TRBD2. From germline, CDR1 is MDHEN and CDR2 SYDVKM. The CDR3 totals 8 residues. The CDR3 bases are TGTGTCAGCACTAGCGACTACTTC. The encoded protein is CVSTSDYF.

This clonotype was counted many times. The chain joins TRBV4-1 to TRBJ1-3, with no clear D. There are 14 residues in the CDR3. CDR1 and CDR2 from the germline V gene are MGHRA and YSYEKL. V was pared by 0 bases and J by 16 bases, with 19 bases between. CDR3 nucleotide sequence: TGCGCCAGCAGCCAAGATACCAATAAAGCTGGGTTTTATTTT. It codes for CASSQDTNKAGFYF.

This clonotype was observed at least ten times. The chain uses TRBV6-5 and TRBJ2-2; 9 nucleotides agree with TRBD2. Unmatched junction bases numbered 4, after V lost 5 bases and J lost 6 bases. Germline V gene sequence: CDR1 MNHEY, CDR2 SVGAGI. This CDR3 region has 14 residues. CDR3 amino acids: CASSQGLASGELFF. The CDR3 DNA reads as TGTGCCAGCAGTCAAGGACTAGCGTCCGGGGAGCTGTTTTTT.

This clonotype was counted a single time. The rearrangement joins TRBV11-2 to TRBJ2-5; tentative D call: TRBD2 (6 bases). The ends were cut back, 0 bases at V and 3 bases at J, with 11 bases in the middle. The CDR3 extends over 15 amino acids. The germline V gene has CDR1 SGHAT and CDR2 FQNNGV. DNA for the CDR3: TGTGCCAGCAGCTTAGATGGAGGGGATGAAGAGACCCAGTACTTC. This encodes CASSLDGGDEETQYF.

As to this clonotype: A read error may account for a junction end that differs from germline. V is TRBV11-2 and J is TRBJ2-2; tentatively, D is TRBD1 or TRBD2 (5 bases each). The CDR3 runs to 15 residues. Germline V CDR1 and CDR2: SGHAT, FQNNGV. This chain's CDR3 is CASSLGLVGPGELFF. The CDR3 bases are TGTGCTAGCAGCTTAGGGCTAGTGGGACCCGGGGAGCTGTTTTTT.

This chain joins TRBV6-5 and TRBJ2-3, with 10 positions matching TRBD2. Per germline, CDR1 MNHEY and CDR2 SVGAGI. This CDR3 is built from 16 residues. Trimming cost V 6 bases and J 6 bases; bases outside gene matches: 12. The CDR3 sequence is CASSQPAGGNTDTQYF. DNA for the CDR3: TGTGCCAGCAGCCAACCAGCGGGAGGGAACACGGATACGCAGTATTTT.

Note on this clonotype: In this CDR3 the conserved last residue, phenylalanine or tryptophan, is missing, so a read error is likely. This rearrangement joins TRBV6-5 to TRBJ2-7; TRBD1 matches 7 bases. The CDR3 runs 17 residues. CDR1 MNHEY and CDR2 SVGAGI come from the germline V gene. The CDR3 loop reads CASGYSAPGQSSYEQYL. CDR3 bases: TGTGCCAGCGGTTATTCCGCCCCGGGACAGAGCTCCTACGAGCAGTACCTC.

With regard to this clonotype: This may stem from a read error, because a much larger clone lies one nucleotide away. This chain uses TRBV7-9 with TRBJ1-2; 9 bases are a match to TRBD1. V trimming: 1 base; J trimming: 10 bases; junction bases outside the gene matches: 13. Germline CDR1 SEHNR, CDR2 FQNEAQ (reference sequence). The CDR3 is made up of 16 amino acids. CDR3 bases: TGTGCCAGCAGCTTAGTGGCCGGACAGGGGAGTCGGGACTACACCTTC. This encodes CASSLVAGQGSRDYTF.

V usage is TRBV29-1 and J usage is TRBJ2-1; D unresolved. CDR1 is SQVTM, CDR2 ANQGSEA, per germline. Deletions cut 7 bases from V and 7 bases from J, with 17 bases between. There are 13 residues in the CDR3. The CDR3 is CSAPHPGLNEQFF. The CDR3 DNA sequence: TGCAGCGCTCCACATCCGGGCCTGAATGAGCAGTTCTTC.

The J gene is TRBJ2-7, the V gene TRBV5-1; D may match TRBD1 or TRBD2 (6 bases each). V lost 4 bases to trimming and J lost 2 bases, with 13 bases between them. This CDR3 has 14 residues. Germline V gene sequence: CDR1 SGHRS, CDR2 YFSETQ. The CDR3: CASSPGAGAYEQYF. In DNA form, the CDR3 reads TGCGCCAGCAGCCCGGGGGCAGGAGCCTACGAGCAGTACTTC.

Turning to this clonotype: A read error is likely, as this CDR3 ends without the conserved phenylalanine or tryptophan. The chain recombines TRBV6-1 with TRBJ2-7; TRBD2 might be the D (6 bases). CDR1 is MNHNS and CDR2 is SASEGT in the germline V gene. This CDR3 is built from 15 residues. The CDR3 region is CASSEDSGGAYKQYS. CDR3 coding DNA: TGTGCCAGCAGTGAAGATAGCGGAGGGGCCTACAAGCAGTACTCC.

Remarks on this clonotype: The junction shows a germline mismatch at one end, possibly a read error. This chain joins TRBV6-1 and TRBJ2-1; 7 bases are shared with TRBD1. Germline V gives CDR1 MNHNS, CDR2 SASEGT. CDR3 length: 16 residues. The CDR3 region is CASSALGDSSYNKQFF. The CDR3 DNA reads TGTGCCAGCAGTGCCTTGGGGGACAGCTCCTACAATAAGCAGTTCTTC.

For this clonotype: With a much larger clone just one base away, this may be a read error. The CDR3 DNA reads TGTGCCAGCAGCCCAGACTCGGACACCGGGGAGCTGTTTTTT. Encoded protein: CASSPDSDTGELFF. This chain uses TRBV11-2 with TRBJ2-2; D is uncertain. This CDR3 has 14 residues. Trimming removed 5 bases from V and 3 bases from J, with 10 bases in between. Germline V CDR1 and CDR2: SGHAT, FQNNGV.

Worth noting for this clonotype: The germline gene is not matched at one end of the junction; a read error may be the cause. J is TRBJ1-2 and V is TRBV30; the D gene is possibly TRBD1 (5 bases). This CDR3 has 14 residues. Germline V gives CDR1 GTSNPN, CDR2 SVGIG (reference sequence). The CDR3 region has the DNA TGTGTCTGGAGTGTGGAGGGGTCCATCTATGACTACACCTTC. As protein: CVWSVEGSIYDYTF.

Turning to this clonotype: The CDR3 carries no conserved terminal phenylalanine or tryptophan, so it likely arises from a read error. The CDR3 spells CASSLDRPNNEQFL. The CDR3, as DNA: TGTGCCAGCAGTTTAGATAGGCCCAACAATGAGCAGTTCCTC. This sequence joins TRBV11-2 and TRBJ2-1, with no clear D. Germline V CDR1 and CDR2: SGHAT, FQNNGV. This CDR3 is built from 14 residues.

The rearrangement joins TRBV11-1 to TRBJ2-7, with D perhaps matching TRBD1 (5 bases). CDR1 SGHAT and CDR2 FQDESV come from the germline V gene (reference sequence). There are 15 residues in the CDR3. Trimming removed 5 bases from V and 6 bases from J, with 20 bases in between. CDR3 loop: CASSPQTVGLREQYF. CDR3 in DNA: TGTGCCAGCAGCCCTCAGACAGTAGGTCTACGCGAGCAGTACTTC.

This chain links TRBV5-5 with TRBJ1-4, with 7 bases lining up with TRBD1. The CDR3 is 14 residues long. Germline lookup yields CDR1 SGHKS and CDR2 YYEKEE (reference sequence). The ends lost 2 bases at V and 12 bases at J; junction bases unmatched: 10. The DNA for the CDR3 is TGTGCCAGCAGCTTTGGTGGGACAGAGCGGGAACTGTTTTTT. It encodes CASSFGGTERELFF.

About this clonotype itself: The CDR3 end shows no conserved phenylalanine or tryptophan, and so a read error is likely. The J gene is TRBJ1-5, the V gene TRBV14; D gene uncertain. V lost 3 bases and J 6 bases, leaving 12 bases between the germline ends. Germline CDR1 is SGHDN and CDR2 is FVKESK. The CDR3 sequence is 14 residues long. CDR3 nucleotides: TGTGCCAGCAGCCAGGCGGGTACGGGTCAGCCCCAGCATTTG. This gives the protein CASSQAGTGQPQHL.

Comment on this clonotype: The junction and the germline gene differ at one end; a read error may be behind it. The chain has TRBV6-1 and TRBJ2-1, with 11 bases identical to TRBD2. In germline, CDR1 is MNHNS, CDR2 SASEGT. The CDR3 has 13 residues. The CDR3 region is CGSGGTSGSEQSF. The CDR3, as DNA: TGTGGCAGCGGCGGGACTAGCGGTAGTGAGCAGTCCTTC.

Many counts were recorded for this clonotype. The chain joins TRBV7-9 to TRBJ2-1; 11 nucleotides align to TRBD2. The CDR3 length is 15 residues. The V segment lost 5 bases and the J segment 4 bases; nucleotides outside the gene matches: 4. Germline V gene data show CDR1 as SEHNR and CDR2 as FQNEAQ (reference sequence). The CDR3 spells CASSLTSGEYNEQFF. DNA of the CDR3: TGTGCCAGCAGCCTGACTAGCGGGGAATACAATGAGCAGTTCTTC.

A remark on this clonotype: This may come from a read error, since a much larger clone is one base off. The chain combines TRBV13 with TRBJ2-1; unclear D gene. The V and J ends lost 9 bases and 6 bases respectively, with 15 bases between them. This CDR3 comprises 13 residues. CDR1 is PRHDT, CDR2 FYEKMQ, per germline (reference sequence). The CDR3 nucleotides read TGTGCCAGAAGCCAATCCCCGGGCAATGAGCAGTTCTTC. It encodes CARSQSPGNEQFF.

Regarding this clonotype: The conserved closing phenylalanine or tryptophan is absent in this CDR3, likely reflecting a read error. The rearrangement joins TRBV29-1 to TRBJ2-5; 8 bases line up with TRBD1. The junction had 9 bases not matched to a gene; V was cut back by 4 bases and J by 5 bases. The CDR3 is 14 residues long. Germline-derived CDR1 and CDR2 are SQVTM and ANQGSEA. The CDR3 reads CSVVAQGADETQYL. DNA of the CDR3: TGCAGCGTTGTGGCCCAGGGGGCAGATGAGACCCAGTACCTC.